The rows below give T cell receptor beta chains drawn from one sample of a study of T cell responses to AZD1222 COVID-19 vaccine. Repertoires were generated with immunoSEQ multiplex PCR, while TCRdb's copy carries only in-frame clones and drops some. Of 150,000 or so clones in the sample, nearly 95% are singletons; the top ten hold roughly 2.2%. Material: peripheral blood, obtained on day 0 of AZD1222 vaccination. Receptor source: an adult in good health. Both conserved end residues are part of each CDR3. A D gene is named only where the DNA matches it firmly. Clone size appears in some rows only: once, few, many, or a class for an expanded clone.

D gene,clone size,V gene,J gene,CDR3 DNA,CDR3 protein
TRBD1,once,TRBV5-4,TRBJ2-2,TGTGCCAGCAGCTGGGGGACAGGGAAGGTCACCGGGGAGCTGTTTTTT,CASSWGTGKVTGELFF
TRBD1,-,TRBV9,TRBJ2-5,TGTGCCAGCAGCCCTCGGACAGGGGGTGGGGAAGAGACCCAGTACTTC,CASSPRTGGGEETQYF
TRBD2,-,TRBV5-1,TRBJ2-2,TGCGCCAGCAGCTTGTGGGCTAGCGGGGTAACCGGGGAGCTGTTTTTT,CASSLWASGVTGELFF
TRBD1,-,TRBV4-3,TRBJ1-2,TGCGCCAGCAGCGGGACAGCCTATTCCTATGGCTACACCTTC,CASSGTAYSYGYTF
-,-,TRBV18,TRBJ1-2,TGTGCCAGCTCACGCATAGGGGAGGGTTCAGAACTCTACACCTTC,CASSRIGEGSELYTF
-,-,TRBV6-4,TRBJ2-7,TGTGCCAGCAGTAGCGTTCGACAGGGGAGGGCCTACGAGCAGTACTTC,CASSSVRQGRAYEQYF
TRBD2,few,TRBV6-2/TRBV6-3,TRBJ2-5,TGTGCCAGCAGCTCCGGGACTAGCGGGCAAGAGACCCAGTACTTC,CASSSGTSGQETQYF
-,few,TRBV5-1,TRBJ1-5,TGCGCCAGCAGCACAGAAGGGAGTCAGCCCCAGCATTTT,CASSTEGSQPQHF
-,once,TRBV7-2,TRBJ1-5,TGTGCCAGCAGCTTGTGGGGGAATCAGCCCCAGCATTTT,CASSLWGNQPQHF
-,-,TRBV6-5,TRBJ1-5,TGTGCCAGCAGTTATCCCACATCTAGCAATCAGCCCCAGCATTTT,CASSYPTSSNQPQHF
-,-,TRBV6-5,TRBJ2-3,TGTGCCAGCAGGGAGGGGGGGAATACGCAGTATTTT,CASREGGNTQYF
TRBD2,-,TRBV5-8,TRBJ2-7,TGTGCCAGCAGATATCGCGGGGGGATCTACGAGCAGTACTTC,CASRYRGGIYEQYF
-,once,TRBV12-3/TRBV12-4,TRBJ1-3,TGTGCCAGCAGTTTAGTTGGAAACACCATATATTTT,CASSLVGNTIYF
-,few,TRBV2,TRBJ2-5,TGTGCCAGCAGTGCCGAGGTTAAAGAGACCCAGTACTTC,CASSAEVKETQYF
TRBD2,-,TRBV4-3,TRBJ2-7,TGCGCCAGCAGCCAAGTGTCCGGGAGGGGGGGGAACGAGCAGTACTTC,CASSQVSGRGGNEQYF
TRBD1,-,TRBV11-3,TRBJ1-2,TGTGCCAGCAGCTTTCGGGACAGGGGTTTGACCTTC,CASSFRDRGLTF
-,-,TRBV28,TRBJ1-5,TGTGCCAGCACCCTAGGGGGGATACGGCAGCCCCAGCATTTT,CASTLGGIRQPQHF
TRBD1,-,TRBV5-6,TRBJ1-4,TGTGCCAGCAGCTTTACCGGGACAGGGGGCGCCCGCGAAAAACTGTTTTTT,CASSFTGTGGAREKLFF
-,-,TRBV5-6,TRBJ2-7,TGTGCCAGCAGCCCCCATTCCTCTCACGAGCAGTACTTC,CASSPHSSHEQYF
-,-,TRBV9,TRBJ1-2,TGTGCCAGCAGCGTAGGGGAGGGGGCTAACTATGGCTACACCTTC,CASSVGEGANYGYTF
-,-,TRBV10-3,TRBJ1-1,TGTGCCATCAGCCGCTCCCAGGAGGGCACTGAAGCTTTCTTT,CAISRSQEGTEAFF
-,-,TRBV2,TRBJ2-5,TGTGCCAGCAGTGAAGCGTGGCAGCCGGCTCGGGACTTC,CASSEAWQPARDF